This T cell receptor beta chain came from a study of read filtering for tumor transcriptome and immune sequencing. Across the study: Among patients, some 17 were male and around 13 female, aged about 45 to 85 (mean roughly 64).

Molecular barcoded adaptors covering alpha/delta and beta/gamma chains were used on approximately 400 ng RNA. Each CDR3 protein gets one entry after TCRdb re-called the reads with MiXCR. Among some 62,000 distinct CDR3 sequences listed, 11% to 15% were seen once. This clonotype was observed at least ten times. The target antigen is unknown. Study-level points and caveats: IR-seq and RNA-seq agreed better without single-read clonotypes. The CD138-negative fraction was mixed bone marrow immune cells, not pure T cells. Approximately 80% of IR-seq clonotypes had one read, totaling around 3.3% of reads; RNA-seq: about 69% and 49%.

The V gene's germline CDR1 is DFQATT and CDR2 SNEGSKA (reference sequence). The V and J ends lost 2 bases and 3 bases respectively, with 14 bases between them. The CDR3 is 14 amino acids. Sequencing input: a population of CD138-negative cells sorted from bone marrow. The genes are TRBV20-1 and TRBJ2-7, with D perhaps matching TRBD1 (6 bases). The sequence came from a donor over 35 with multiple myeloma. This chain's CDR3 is CSARNSDSFYEQYF. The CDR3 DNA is TGCAGTGCTAGAAACTCGGACAGCTTCTACGAGCAGTACTTC.